Listed here is a single TCR beta chain. Its antigen is not identified. The data stem from a study of T cell responses to AZD1222 COVID-19 vaccine. General study points: At study baseline, merely roughly 6 AZD1222 recipients were seropositive. White British people made up most donors, females outnumbered males, and clonal diversity was possibly underestimated. Spike was spanned by vaccine-associated CD4 TCRs, with dominance at 160-218 and 743-854.

Data came from immunoSEQ multiplex PCR; TCRdb stores just in-frame clones and leaves some out. The profile shows some 120,000 clones, approximately 86% of them singletons. Germline V gene data show CDR1 as SGDLS and CDR2 as YYNGEE. The V gene lost 4 bases and the J gene lost 6 bases, with 16 bases spanning the gap. This CDR3 contains 14 residues. The source material was peripheral blood, sampled on day 0 of AZD1222 vaccination. The chain is built from TRBV9 and TRBJ1-2, with unresolved D. This sequence originates from an adult in good health. CDR3 nucleotides: TGTGCCAGCAGCACCAGACGATCTGGGAATGGCTACACCTTC. It encodes CASSTRRSGNGYTF. The variable domain in full, completed from reference TRBV9 and TRBJ1-2, reads DSGVTQTPKHLITATGQRVTLRCSPRSGDLSVYWYQQSLDQGLQFLIQYYNGEERAKGNILERFSAQQFPDLHSELNLSSLELGDSALYFCASSTRRSGNGYTFGSGTRLTVV.